This TCR beta chain was sequenced for a study of blood T cell repertoires in COVID-19. V lost 4 bases, J lost 1 base, and 13 bases lay in between. Germline CDR1 reads PRHDT; CDR2 reads FYEKMQ (reference sequence). The CDR3 length is 16 residues. TCRdb's copy holds only in-frame clones and misses some; the assay was immunoSEQ multiplex PCR. Of some 33,000 clones listed, approximately 89% are singletons. The sequence was obtained from a human donor in a cohort sampled during active COVID-19. The gene calls are TRBV13 and TRBJ2-2; D remains ambiguous. Sequencing used peripheral blood. CDR3 amino acids: CASSSRSSKNTGELFF. The CDR3 DNA sequence: TGTGCCAGCAGCTCAAGGAGTTCGAAGAACACCGGGGAGCTGTTTTTT.